This T cell receptor (beta chain) appears in the sequencing data of a study of read filtering for tumor transcriptome and immune sequencing. Whole-study context: Transcriptome libraries were built from DNase-treated RNA.

This CDR3 is built from 13 residues. CDR1 SQVTM and CDR2 ANQGSEA come from the germline V gene. The ends lost 8 bases at V and 4 bases at J; junction bases unmatched: 8. Molecular barcoded adaptors covering alpha/delta and beta/gamma chains were used on roughly 400 ng RNA. TCRdb re-called the reads with MiXCR, one entry per CDR3 protein. The sample has about 58,000 distinct CDR3 sequences, roughly an eighth seen once. In this sample, this clonotype is medium-sized. This receptor was taken from a donor aged 40 or over with multiple myeloma. The sample consisted of a population of CD138-negative cells sorted from bone marrow. V usage is TRBV29-1 and J usage is TRBJ2-1, with 7 nucleotides matching TRBD1. CDR3 sequence (DNA): TGCAGCACTGGGGGACAGACATACAATGAGCAGTTCTTC. Residues: CSTGGQTYNEQFF.